This T cell receptor beta chain was profiled in a study of OX40 agonist ivuxolimab in advanced cancers. Sequenced by immunoSEQ multiplex PCR; TCRdb stores in-frame clones only, minus some. The repertoire includes about 65,000 clones, approximately 89% of them detected once, and around 1% sits in the top ten. Excluded were patients having autoimmune disease history or systemic immunosuppression. CDR3 size: 12 residues. In germline, CDR1 is MNHNY, CDR2 SVGAGI (reference sequence). The V end was cut by 5 bases, the J end by 6 bases, with 10 bases between. Sequencing used CD4+ or CD8+ T cells sorted from blood, obtained in a trial of the OX40 agonist ivuxolimab. The rearrangement links TRBV6-6 to TRBJ1-2; D is undetermined. This sequence was found in an adult with an advanced solid tumor such as melanoma, head and neck, liver or kidney cancer. CDR3: CASSRTRDGYTF. CDR3 in DNA: TGTGCCAGCAGTCGGACCAGAGATGGCTACACCTTC.